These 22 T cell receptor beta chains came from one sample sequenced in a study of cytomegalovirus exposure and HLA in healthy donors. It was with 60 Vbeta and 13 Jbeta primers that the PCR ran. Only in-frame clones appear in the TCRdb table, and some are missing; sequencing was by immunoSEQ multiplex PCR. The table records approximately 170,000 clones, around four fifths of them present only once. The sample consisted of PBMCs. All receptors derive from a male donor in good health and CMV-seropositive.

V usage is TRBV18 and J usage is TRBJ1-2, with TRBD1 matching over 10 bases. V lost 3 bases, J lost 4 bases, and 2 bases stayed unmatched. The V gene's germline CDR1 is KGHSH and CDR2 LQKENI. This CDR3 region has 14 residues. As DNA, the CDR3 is TGTGCCAGCTCACCGGGACAGGGGAGCTATGGCTACACCTTC. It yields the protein CASSPGQGSYGYTF.

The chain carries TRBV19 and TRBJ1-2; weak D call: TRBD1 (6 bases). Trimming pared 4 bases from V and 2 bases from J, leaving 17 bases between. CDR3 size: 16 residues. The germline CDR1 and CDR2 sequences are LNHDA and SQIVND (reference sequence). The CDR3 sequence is CASSTPGQRVNYGYTF. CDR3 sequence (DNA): TGTGCCAGTAGTACCCCTGGACAGAGGGTAAACTATGGCTACACCTTC.

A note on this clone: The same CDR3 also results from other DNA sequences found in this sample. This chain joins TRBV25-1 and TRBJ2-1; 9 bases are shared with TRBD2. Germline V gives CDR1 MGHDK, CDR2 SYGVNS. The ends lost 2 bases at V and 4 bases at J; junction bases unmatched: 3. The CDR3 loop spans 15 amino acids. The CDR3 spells CASSEAGGRYNEQFF. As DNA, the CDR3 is TGTGCCAGCAGTGAAGCGGGGGGGAGGTACAATGAGCAGTTCTTC.

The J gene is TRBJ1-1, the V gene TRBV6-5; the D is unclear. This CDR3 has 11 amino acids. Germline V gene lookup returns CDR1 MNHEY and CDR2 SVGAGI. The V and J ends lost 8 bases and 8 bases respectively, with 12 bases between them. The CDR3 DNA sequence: TGTGCCAGCGCCGGGAGCGCCGAAGCTTTCTTT. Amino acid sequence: CASAGSAEAFF.

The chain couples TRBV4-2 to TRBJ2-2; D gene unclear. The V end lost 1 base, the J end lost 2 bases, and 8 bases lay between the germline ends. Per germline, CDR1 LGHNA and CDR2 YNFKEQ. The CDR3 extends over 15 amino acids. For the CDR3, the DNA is TGTGCCAGCAGCCAAGTGGGCTACAACACCGGGGAGCTGTTTTTT. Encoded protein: CASSQVGYNTGELFF.

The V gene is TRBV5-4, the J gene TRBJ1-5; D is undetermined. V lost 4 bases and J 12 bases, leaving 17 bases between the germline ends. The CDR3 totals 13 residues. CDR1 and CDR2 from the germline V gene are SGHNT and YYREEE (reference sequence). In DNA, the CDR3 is TGTGCCAGCAGCACTGCGGGAGCCCCAATCCAGCATTTT. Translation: CASSTAGAPIQHF.

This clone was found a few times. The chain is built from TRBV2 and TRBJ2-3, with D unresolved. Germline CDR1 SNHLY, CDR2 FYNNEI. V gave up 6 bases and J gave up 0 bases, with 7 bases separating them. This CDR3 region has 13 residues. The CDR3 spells CASRETSTDTQYF. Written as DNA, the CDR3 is TGTGCCAGCAGGGAAACTAGCACAGATACGCAGTATTTT.

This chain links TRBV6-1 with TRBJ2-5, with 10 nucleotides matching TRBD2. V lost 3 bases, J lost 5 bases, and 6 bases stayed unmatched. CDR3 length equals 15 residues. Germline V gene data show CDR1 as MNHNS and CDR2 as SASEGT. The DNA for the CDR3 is TGTGCCAGCAGTGATGGACTAGCGGTTCGGGAGACCCAGTACTTC. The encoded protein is CASSDGLAVRETQYF.

The DNA for the CDR3 is TGTGCCAGCTCACGGGACTCTCAGAGGTCACCCCTCCACTTT. Its protein product is CASSRDSQRSPLHF. The rearrangement joins TRBV18 to TRBJ1-6; TRBD1 might be the D (5 bases). CDR3 length: 14 amino acids. With 4 bases removed from V and 10 bases from J, the gap between germline ends came to 14 bases. Germline CDR1 KGHSH, CDR2 LQKENI.

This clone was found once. As DNA, the CDR3 is TGCAGCGTTGAAGATGGGGCAGACCCCTCGGGCGAGCAGTACTTC. This sequence encodes CSVEDGADPSGEQYF. The J gene is TRBJ2-7, the V gene TRBV29-1, with a tentative D call TRBD1 (5 bases). V lost 0 bases and J lost 6, with 18 bases in between. The length of the CDR3 is 15 residues. The germline gives CDR1 SQVTM, CDR2 ANQGSEA.

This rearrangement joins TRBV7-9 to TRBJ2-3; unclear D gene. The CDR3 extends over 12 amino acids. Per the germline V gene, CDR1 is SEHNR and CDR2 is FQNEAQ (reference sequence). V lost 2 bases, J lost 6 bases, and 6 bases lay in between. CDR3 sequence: CASSLNGDTQYF. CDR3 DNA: TGTGCCAGCAGCTTAAACGGGGATACGCAGTATTTT.

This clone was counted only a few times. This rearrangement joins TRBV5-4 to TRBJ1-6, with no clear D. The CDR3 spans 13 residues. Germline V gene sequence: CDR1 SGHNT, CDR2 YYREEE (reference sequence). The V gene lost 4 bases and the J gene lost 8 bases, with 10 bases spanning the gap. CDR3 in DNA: TGTGCCAGCAGCGCCACTCGGGATTCACCCCTCCACTTT. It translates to CASSATRDSPLHF.

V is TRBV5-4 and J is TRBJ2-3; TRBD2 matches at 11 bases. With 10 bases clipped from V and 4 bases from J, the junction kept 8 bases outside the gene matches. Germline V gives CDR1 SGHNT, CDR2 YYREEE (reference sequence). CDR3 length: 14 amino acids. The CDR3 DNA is TGTGCCTTAGCCCCTAGCGGGGGGCCAGATACGCAGTATTTT. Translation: CALAPSGGPDTQYF.

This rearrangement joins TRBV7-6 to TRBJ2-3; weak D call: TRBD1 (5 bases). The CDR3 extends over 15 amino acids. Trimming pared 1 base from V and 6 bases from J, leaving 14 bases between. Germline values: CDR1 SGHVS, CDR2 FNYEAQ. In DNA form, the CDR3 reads TGTGCCAGCAGCTTAGAAGGGGCAGGGTATGATACGCAGTATTTT. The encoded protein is CASSLEGAGYDTQYF.

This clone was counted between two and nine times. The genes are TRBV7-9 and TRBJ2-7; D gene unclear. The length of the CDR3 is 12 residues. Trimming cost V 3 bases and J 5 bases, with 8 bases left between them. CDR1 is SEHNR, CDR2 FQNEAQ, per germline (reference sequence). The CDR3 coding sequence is TGTGCCAGCAGCTTTGAGCTAGACGAGCAGTACTTC. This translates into CASSFELDEQYF. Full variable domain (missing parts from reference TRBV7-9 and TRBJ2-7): DTGVSQNPRHKITKRGQNVTFRCDPISEHNRLYWYRQTLGQGPEFLTYFQNEAQLEKSRLLSDRFSAERPKGSFSTLEIQRTEQGDSAMYLCASSFELDEQYFGPGTRLTVT.

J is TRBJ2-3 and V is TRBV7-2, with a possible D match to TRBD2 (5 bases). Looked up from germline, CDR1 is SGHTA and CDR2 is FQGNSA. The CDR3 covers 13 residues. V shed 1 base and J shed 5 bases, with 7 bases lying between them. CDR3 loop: CASSLVGRDTQYF. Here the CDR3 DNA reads TGTGCCAGCAGCTTAGTGGGGAGAGATACGCAGTATTTT. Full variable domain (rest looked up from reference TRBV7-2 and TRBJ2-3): GAGVSQSPSNKVTEKGKDVELRCDPISGHTALYWYRQSLGQGLEFLIYFQGNSAPDKSGLPSDRFSAERTGGSVSTLTIQRTQQEDSAVYLCASSLVGRDTQYFGPGTRLTVL.

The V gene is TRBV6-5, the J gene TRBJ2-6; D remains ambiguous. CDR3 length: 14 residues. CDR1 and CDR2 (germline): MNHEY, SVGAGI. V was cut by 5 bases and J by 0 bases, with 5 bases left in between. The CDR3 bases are TGTGCCAGCAGTCAGGTCTCTGGGGCCAACGTCCTGACTTTC. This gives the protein CASSQVSGANVLTF.

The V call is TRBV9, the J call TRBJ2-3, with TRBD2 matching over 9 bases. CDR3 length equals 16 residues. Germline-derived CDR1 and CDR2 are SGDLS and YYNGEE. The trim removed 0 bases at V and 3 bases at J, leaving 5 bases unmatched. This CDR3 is CASSVGRGGGTDTQYF. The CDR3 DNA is TGTGCCAGCAGCGTAGGGCGGGGGGGCGGGACAGATACGCAGTATTTT.

DNA of the CDR3: TGTGCCAGCAGGTCCAGCGGACCTAGCACAGATACGCAGTATTTT. Translating it yields CASRSSGPSTDTQYF. The V and J genes are TRBV6-5 and TRBJ2-3; D is possibly TRBD2 (5 bases). V was shortened by 6 bases and J by 0 bases, with 13 bases between the two germline ends. Germline CDR1 is MNHEY and CDR2 is SVGAGI. The length of the CDR3 is 15 residues.

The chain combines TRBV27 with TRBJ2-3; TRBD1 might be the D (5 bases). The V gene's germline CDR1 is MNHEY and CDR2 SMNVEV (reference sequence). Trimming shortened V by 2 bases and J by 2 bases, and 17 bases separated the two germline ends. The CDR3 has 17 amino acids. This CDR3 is CASSLQKGILNTDTQYF. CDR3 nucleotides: TGTGCCAGCAGTTTACAAAAGGGGATCTTAAACACAGATACGCAGTATTTT.

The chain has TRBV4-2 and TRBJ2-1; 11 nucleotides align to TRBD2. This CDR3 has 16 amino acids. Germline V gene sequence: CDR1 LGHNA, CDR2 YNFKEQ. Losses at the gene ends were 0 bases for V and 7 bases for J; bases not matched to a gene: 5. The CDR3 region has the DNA TGTGCCAGCAGCCAAGAAATAGCGGGGGGGGGTAATGAGCAGTTCTTC. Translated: CASSQEIAGGGNEQFF.

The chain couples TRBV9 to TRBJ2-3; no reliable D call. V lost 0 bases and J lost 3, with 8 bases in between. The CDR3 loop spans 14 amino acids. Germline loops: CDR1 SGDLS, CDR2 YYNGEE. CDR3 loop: CASSVDFRTDTQYF. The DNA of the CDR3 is TGTGCCAGCAGCGTAGATTTCCGGACAGATACGCAGTATTTT.